These T cell receptor beta chains were read from a single sample in a study of OX40 agonist ivuxolimab in advanced cancers. Clones were read by immunoSEQ multiplex PCR, and TCRdb kept only the in-frame ones, dropping some. The sample carries about 84,000 clones, 85% to 90% recorded once. The source was CD4+ or CD8+ T cells sorted from blood, collected in a trial of the OX40 agonist ivuxolimab. The receptors come from an adult with an advanced solid tumor such as melanoma, head and neck, liver or kidney cancer. Each CDR3 is given with its conserved first and last residue. D genes are given only for firm matches. The size of a clone is reported for some rows only, either as once, few or many, or as a class for expanded clones.

>NA|TRBJ2-5|NA|TRBV18
CASSPPERLLPVTQYF
TGTGCCAGCTCACCACCGGAGCGACTCCTGCCCGTTACCCAGTACTTC
>NA|TRBJ1-2|NA|TRBV2
CASVGPADYGYTF
TGTGCCAGCGTTGGGCCGGCCGACTATGGCTACACCTTC
>NA|TRBJ1-3|NA|TRBV15
CATSRGPGVTGNTIYF
TGTGCCACCAGCAGAGGGCCCGGGGTGACTGGAAACACCATATATTTT
>NA|TRBJ2-7|NA|TRBV6-6
CASSSSTGTASYEQYF
TGTGCCAGCAGTTCTTCTACAGGTACCGCCTCCTACGAGCAGTACTTC
>NA|TRBJ2-2|NA|TRBV5-6
CASRPTRGRPGELFF
TGTGCCAGCAGACCGACCCGGGGGCGCCCCGGGGAGCTGTTTTTT
>NA|TRBJ1-1|NA|TRBV7-3
CASSSSGETEAFF
TGTGCCAGCAGCTCGTCAGGGGAAACTGAAGCTTTCTTT
>NA|TRBJ2-3|NA|TRBV5-1
CASSDPGTVFNTQYF
TGCGCCAGCAGTGACCCCGGGACTGTCTTCAATACGCAGTATTTT
>TRBD1|TRBJ2-3|few|TRBV11-1
CASSLLTGRGTDTQYF
TGTGCCAGCAGCTTACTGACAGGGCGAGGCACAGATACGCAGTATTTT
>NA|TRBJ2-3|NA|TRBV18
CASSREMGTDTQYF
TGTGCCAGCTCACGCGAGATGGGCACAGATACGCAGTATTTT
>NA|TRBJ1-4|NA|TRBV2
CASSEAGAANEKLFF
TGTGCCAGCAGTGAAGCAGGGGCGGCTAATGAAAAACTGTTTTTT
>NA|TRBJ1-1|NA|TRBV7-3
CASSSDRRKEAFF
TGTGCCAGCAGCTCTGACAGGCGTAAAGAAGCTTTCTTT
>NA|TRBJ2-5|NA|TRBV6-5
CASSYHALPHETQYF
TGTGCCAGCAGTTACCATGCTCTCCCCCACGAGACCCAGTACTTC
>NA|TRBJ2-3|few|TRBV4-3
CASSPRGLTDTQYF
TGCGCCAGCAGCCCGCGGGGGCTCACAGATACGCAGTATTTT
>NA|TRBJ1-3|NA|TRBV18
CASSGGVDSGNTIYF
TGTGCCAGCTCAGGGGGCGTCGACTCTGGAAACACCATATATTTT
>NA|TRBJ1-5|NA|TRBV9
CASSVTTGSYNQPQHF
TGTGCCAGCAGCGTAACCACAGGGAGCTACAATCAGCCCCAGCATTTT
>NA|TRBJ1-1|NA|TRBV6-5
CASSYVGGGEAFF
TGTGCCAGCAGTTACGTAGGGGGGGGTGAAGCTTTCTTT
>TRBD2|TRBJ2-5|NA|TRBV11-3
CASSSGNLETQYF
TGTGCCAGCAGCAGCGGGAACTTAGAGACCCAGTACTTC
>TRBD1|TRBJ2-1|once|TRBV5-1
CASSRTGGAYNEQFF
TGCGCCAGCAGCAGGACAGGGGGCGCCTACAATGAGCAGTTCTTC
>NA|TRBJ2-2|NA|TRBV7-9
CASSRPPGTGELFF
TGTGCCAGCAGCCGGCCTCCCGGCACCGGGGAGCTGTTTTTT
>NA|TRBJ2-6|NA|TRBV14
CASSQSANVLTF
TGTGCCAGCAGCCAATCCGCCAACGTCCTGACTTTC
>TRBD2|TRBJ2-3|NA|TRBV6-4
CASRASGTTDTQYF
TGTGCCAGCAGAGCTAGCGGTACTACCGATACGCAGTATTTT
>TRBD1|TRBJ2-7|NA|TRBV6-1
CASSPRTGSYEQYF
TGTGCCAGCAGTCCAAGGACAGGCTCCTACGAGCAGTACTTC
>NA|TRBJ1-3|NA|TRBV4-2
CASSQVPMSSGNTIYF
TGTGCCAGCAGCCAAGTCCCGATGAGCTCTGGAAACACCATATATTTT
>NA|TRBJ1-2|NA|TRBV27
CASLRRDGIRLYF
TGTGCCAGTCTTAGGCGGGACGGCATCCGACTTTACTTC
>NA|TRBJ1-3|NA|TRBV28
CASIQPRGDSRGGNTIYF
TGTGCCAGCATACAACCGCGGGGGGATTCACGGGGTGGAAACACCATATATTTT
>NA|TRBJ2-2|NA|TRBV9
CASSGRTSPGELFF
TGTGCCAGCAGCGGCCGTACTAGCCCCGGGGAGCTGTTTTTT
>NA|TRBJ2-2|NA|TRBV5-4
CASSLDRFIANTGELFF
TGTGCCAGCAGCTTGGACAGGTTTATCGCGAACACCGGGGAGCTGTTTTTT
>TRBD2|TRBJ2-2|NA|TRBV5-5
CASSWRLATNTGELFF
TGTGCCAGCAGCTGGCGACTAGCGACGAACACCGGGGAGCTGTTTTTT
>TRBD2|TRBJ2-3|NA|TRBV10-3
CAIMAGGRTDTQYF
TGTGCCATCATGGCGGGAGGGCGCACAGATACGCAGTATTTT
>NA|TRBJ1-4|NA|TRBV7-9
CASSAGEGATNEKLFF
TGTGCCAGCAGCGCTGGGGAGGGGGCAACTAATGAAAAACTGTTTTTT
>TRBD1|TRBJ2-3|NA|TRBV6-4
CASSADRGDTQYF
TGTGCCAGCAGTGCCGACAGGGGTGATACGCAGTATTTT
>NA|TRBJ1-1|NA|TRBV20-1
CSVYVNTEAFF
TGCAGTGTTTACGTTAACACTGAAGCTTTCTTT
>NA|TRBJ2-1|few|TRBV7-8
CASSSGRRTRNLYNEQFF
TGTGCCAGCAGCTCAGGACGAAGAACTAGAAACCTCTACAATGAGCAGTTCTTC
>NA|TRBJ2-2|NA|TRBV19
CASTVGTLNTGELFF
TGTGCCAGTACGGTCGGGACTCTGAACACCGGGGAGCTGTTTTTT
>TRBD2|TRBJ2-3|NA|TRBV5-1
CASRSYPGLAGDTDTQYF
TGCGCCAGCAGATCATACCCGGGACTAGCGGGAGACACAGATACGCAGTATTTT
>TRBD1|TRBJ2-2|NA|TRBV9
CASTRTGVNTGELFF
TGTGCCAGCACCCGGACAGGGGTGAACACCGGGGAGCTGTTTTTT
>TRBD2|TRBJ2-3|NA|TRBV6-6
CASSYSSGRGRDTQYF
TGTGCCAGCAGTTACTCGAGCGGGAGGGGTAGAGATACGCAGTATTTT
>NA|TRBJ1-5|NA|TRBV19
CASRQSGAGPQHF
TGTGCCAGTCGGCAGTCAGGCGCAGGGCCCCAGCATTTT
>NA|TRBJ2-3|NA|TRBV5-6
CAGHKRRYTDTQYF
TGTGCCGGCCACAAGAGGCGGTACACAGATACGCAGTATTTT
>NA|TRBJ2-1|NA|TRBV4-3
CASSQDQLLDVAEQFF
TGCGCCAGCAGCCAAGATCAGTTGCTAGACGTTGCTGAGCAGTTCTTC
>NA|TRBJ2-2|few|TRBV7-6
CASSLAQHGELFF
TGTGCCAGCAGCTTAGCACAGCACGGGGAGCTGTTTTTT
>NA|TRBJ2-4|NA|TRBV9
CASSVGYTKNIQYF
TGTGCCAGCAGCGTAGGATACACCAAAAACATTCAGTACTTC
>NA|TRBJ2-5|NA|TRBV28
CASSFSLSKTQYF
TGTGCCAGCAGTTTTAGCCTCTCGAAGACCCAGTACTTC
>NA|TRBJ1-2|NA|TRBV9
CASSVGGVGGYTF
TGTGCCAGCAGCGTTGGAGGGGTTGGAGGCTACACCTTC
>NA|TRBJ2-2|NA|TRBV11-3
CASSFGRDLTGELFF
TGTGCCAGCAGCTTCGGCAGGGACCTTACCGGGGAGCTGTTTTTT
>NA|TRBJ2-4|NA|TRBV19
CASSLDVTGDIQYF
TGTGCCAGTAGTCTAGATGTAACCGGGGACATTCAGTACTTC
>NA|TRBJ1-2|NA|TRBV2
CASRNRVNNYGYTF
TGTGCCAGCAGAAACAGGGTAAATAACTATGGCTACACCTTC
>NA|TRBJ2-5|NA|TRBV29-1
CSVEPHGGETQYF
TGCAGCGTTGAACCCCACGGAGGGGAGACCCAGTACTTC
>TRBD2|TRBJ2-5|once|TRBV5-1
CASSSGLAGLETQYF
TGCGCCAGCAGCTCGGGACTAGCGGGGCTTGAGACCCAGTACTTC
>NA|TRBJ1-3|NA|TRBV4-1
CASSQAVQVNTIYF
TGCGCCAGTAGCCAAGCCGTTCAGGTCAACACCATATATTTT
>NA|TRBJ2-5|NA|TRBV19
CASSRLGETQYF
TGTGCCAGTAGTCGCCTAGGGGAGACCCAGTACTTC
>NA|TRBJ2-2|NA|TRBV5-4
CASSRQGITAYGELFF
TGTGCCAGCAGCCGCCAGGGAATCACGGCCTACGGGGAGCTGTTTTTT
>NA|TRBJ2-3|once|TRBV6-6
CASILGTSRRTDTQYF
TGTGCCAGCATACTCGGGACTTCCAGGAGGACAGATACGCAGTATTTT